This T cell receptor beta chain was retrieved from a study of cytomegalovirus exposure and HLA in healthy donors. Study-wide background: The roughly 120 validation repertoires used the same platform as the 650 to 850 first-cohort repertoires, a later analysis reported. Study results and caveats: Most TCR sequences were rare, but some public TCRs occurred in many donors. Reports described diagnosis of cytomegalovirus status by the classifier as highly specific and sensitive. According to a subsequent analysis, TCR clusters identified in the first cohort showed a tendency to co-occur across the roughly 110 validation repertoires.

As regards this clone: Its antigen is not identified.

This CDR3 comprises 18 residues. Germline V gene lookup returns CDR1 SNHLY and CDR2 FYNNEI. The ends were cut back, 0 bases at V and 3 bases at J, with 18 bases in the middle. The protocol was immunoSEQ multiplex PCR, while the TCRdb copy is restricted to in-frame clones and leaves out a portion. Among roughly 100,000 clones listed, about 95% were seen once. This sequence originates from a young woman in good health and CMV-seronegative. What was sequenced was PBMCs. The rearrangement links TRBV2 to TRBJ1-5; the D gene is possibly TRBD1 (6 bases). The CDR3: CASSEALRGQPYNQPQHF. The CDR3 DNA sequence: TGTGCCAGCAGTGAAGCGCTTCGGGGACAACCCTACAATCAGCCCCAGCATTTT.